These 20 T cell receptor beta chains came from one sample sequenced in a study of tumor-infiltrating lymphocytes in primary liver carcinoma (dated by TCRdb to the late 2010s). Total RNA and DNA were co-extracted without cell sorting from around 20-30 mg of bulk tissue using the AllPrep DNA/RNA mini kit. Sequencing used an Illumina HiSeq 2500. A constant-region primer and ProtoScript II reverse transcriptase were used to reverse-transcribe TCRbeta-specific cDNA from 500 ng total RNA. The TCRbeta libraries were prepared through three rounds of nested multiplex PCR following a slightly modified ARM-PCR procedure. Each of the first two PCR rounds ran for about 10 cycles and used multiplex TRBV1-TRBV30 forward primers together with a Cbeta reverse primer. TCRdb reworked the public reads: Q25 trimming with fastp, MiXCR clone assembly, productive beta chains retained. Every distinct CDR3 protein forms one entry, paired with its most common genes and DNA. Across this sample there are some 38,000 distinct CDR3 sequences, with around 74% seen only once. The ten largest clones add up to about 16% of the sample.

Sequenced input: liver tumor tissue from sampling region 4. The sample's cell subset or site label, in plain terms: tumor region T4, right-lateral pole. These receptors originate from a man between 40 and 49 years old with primary liver carcinoma and hepatitis B virus infection.

CDR3: CASGITGGKETQYF. CDR3 coding DNA: TGTGCCAGCGGCATCACAGGGGGCAAAGAGACCCAGTACTTC. This sequence joins TRBV7-8 and TRBJ2-5; 9 nucleotides agree with TRBD1. J lost 3 bases, V lost 8 bases, and 7 bases had no gene match. Per germline, CDR1 SGHVS and CDR2 FQNEAQ. This CDR3 comprises 14 residues.

Points on this clonotype: An end of the junction differs from the germline gene, which may be a read error. The CDR3 DNA reads as TGTGCCAGTAGTATCCGGCCCCAGGGCAGTCTGAACATTGAAGCTTTCTTT. It yields the protein CASSIRPQGSLNIEAFF. This chain connects TRBV19 to TRBJ1-1, with a tentative D call TRBD1 (5 bases). CDR3 length: 17 residues. CDR1 is LNHDA, CDR2 SQIVND, per germline (reference sequence).

Concerning this clonotype: One end of the junction does not line up with germline, which may come from a read error. The chain combines TRBV30 with TRBJ1-6; D call uncertain. Germline V gives CDR1 GTSNPN, CDR2 SVGIG (reference sequence). The CDR3 runs 13 residues. CDR3 DNA: TGTGCCTGGAGTGAGCTCAGCAATTCACCCCTCCACTTC. Amino acid sequence: CAWSELSNSPLHF.

Notes on this clonotype: Germline and junction disagree at one end, which may indicate a read error. The rearrangement links TRBV7-8 to TRBJ2-1, with a possible D match to TRBD2 (5 bases). The CDR3 runs 13 residues. The germline CDR1 and CDR2 sequences are SGHVS and FQNEAQ. DNA for the CDR3: TGTGCCGGCAGCTCTGGACTGTACAATGAGCAGTTCTTC. Translating gives CAGSSGLYNEQFF.

Worth noting for this clonotype: This is likely a read error, given that the CDR3 carries no conserved phenylalanine or tryptophan at its end. The gene calls are TRBV6-6 and TRBJ2-2; D may be TRBD1 or TRBD2 (5 bases each). Germline CDR1 and CDR2: MNHNY and SVGAGI (reference sequence). This CDR3 is built from 14 residues. CDR3 nucleotides: TGTGCCATCTCAGTCGCTCGAGGGACCGGGGTGCTGTTTTAT. Protein: CAISVARGTGVLFY.

The genes are TRBV6-2 or TRBV6-3 and TRBJ2-7; 9 bases align to TRBD1. V dropped 4 bases and J dropped 7; count of bases not matched to a gene: 8. This CDR3 is 14 amino acids long. Germline V gives CDR1 MNHEY, CDR2 SVGEGT. CDR3 in amino acids: CASSFRDRAQEQYF. The CDR3 nucleotides are TGTGCCAGCAGTTTCCGGGACAGGGCCCAGGAGCAGTACTTC.

This clonotype was detected a few times. Since no conserved phenylalanine or tryptophan closes the CDR3, a read error is the likely cause. V is TRBV5-5 and J is TRBJ1-2, with D tentatively TRBD1 (5 bases). Germline CDR1 is SGHKS and CDR2 is YYEKEE (reference sequence). CDR3 length: 16 amino acids. V was cut by 4 bases and J by 0 bases, with 16 bases left in between. CDR3 in amino acids: CASSPHPDRTNYGYTS. In DNA form, the CDR3 reads TGTGCCAGCAGCCCCCACCCAGACAGAACTAACTATGGCTACACCTCC.

The chain has TRBV20-1 and TRBJ2-1; tentative D call: TRBD2 (5 bases). Trimming pared 4 bases from V and 3 bases from J, leaving 16 bases between. The CDR3 extends over 15 amino acids. Germline V CDR1 and CDR2: DFQATT, SNEGSKA (reference sequence). CDR3 loop: CSATSGLIFYNEQFF. DNA of the CDR3: TGCAGTGCTACCTCCGGACTGATCTTCTACAATGAGCAGTTCTTC.

CDR3 nucleotide sequence: TGCGCCAGCAGCCAAGATGCGGGAAGCTTCTACAATGAGCAGTTCTTC. Translated: CASSQDAGSFYNEQFF. The rearrangement uses TRBV4-3 and TRBJ2-1; a weak D match, TRBD2 (6 bases). This CDR3 region has 16 residues. The V gene's germline CDR1 is LGHNA and CDR2 YSLEER. Trimming left V 0 bases short and J 3 bases short, with 12 bases between.

The J gene is TRBJ1-5, the V gene TRBV12-3 or TRBV12-4; D remains unclear. CDR3 length equals 12 residues. The V and J ends lost 9 bases and 4 bases respectively, with 10 bases between them. Here the CDR3 reads CASLTPNQPQHF. DNA for the CDR3: TGTGCCAGTTTAACTCCTAATCAGCCCCAGCATTTT.

Note on this clonotype: A read error may produce the germline difference seen at one junction end. The gene calls are TRBV5-1 and TRBJ2-5; D gene unclear. CDR3 length: 11 amino acids. CDR1 SGHRS and CDR2 YFSETQ come from the germline V gene. The chain's CDR3 is CAGSFDKTQYF. The DNA of the CDR3 is TGCGCCGGCAGCTTCGACAAGACCCAGTACTTT.

This clonotype was seen once. V and J are TRBV9 and TRBJ2-7; 8 nucleotides match TRBD1. The CDR3 covers 13 residues. CDR1 is SGDLS and CDR2 is YYNGEE in the germline V gene. CDR3 DNA sequence: TGTACCATGACACAGGGGGGAAACTACGAGCAGTACTTC. It translates to CTMTQGGNYEQYF.

This clonotype is medium-sized in the sample. V usage is TRBV10-3 and J usage is TRBJ2-1, with 12 nucleotides matching TRBD2. The germline CDR1 and CDR2 sequences are ENHRY and SYGVKD. CDR3 length: 16 residues. V was pared by 4 bases and J by 8 bases, with 9 bases of the junction left unmatched. CDR3 DNA: TGTGCCATCAGTGTAGCTAGCGGGAGGGGTGGGGATGAGCAGTTCTTC. It is translated as CAISVASGRGGDEQFF.

This clonotype was recorded many times. The CDR3 DNA reads as TGTGCCAGCAGTGAGACTAGCGCTTACAATGAGCAGTTCTTC. It codes for CASSETSAYNEQFF. The chain has TRBV25-1 and TRBJ2-1; 8 positions match TRBD2. The CDR3 has 14 residues. The V segment lost 3 bases and the J segment 4 bases; nucleotides outside the gene matches: 2. From germline, CDR1 is MGHDK and CDR2 SYGVNS.

The chain couples TRBV4-2 to TRBJ2-1; D may be TRBD2 (6 bases). This CDR3 has 17 residues. CDR1 and CDR2 from the germline V gene are LGHNA and YNFKEQ. DNA for the CDR3: TGTACTAGCAGGCAAGATTGGGGCGCTAGAGTGGGCAATGAGCAGTTCTTC. This codes for CTSRQDWGARVGNEQFF.

The chain is built from TRBV10-3 and TRBJ2-3; 7 bases are shared with TRBD2. The CDR3 covers 13 residues. From germline, CDR1 is ENHRY and CDR2 SYGVKD. The V gene end was trimmed by 8 bases and the J gene end by 15 bases; junction bases not matched to a gene: 17. For the CDR3, the DNA is TGTGCCATCGGGGAGGGGTACATAGATACACACTATTTT. Protein: CAIGEGYIDTHYF.

The chain joins TRBV3-1 to TRBJ2-1; the match to TRBD2 covers 10 bases. The germline V gene has CDR1 LGHDT and CDR2 YNNKEL (reference sequence). Trimming cost V 0 bases and J 6 bases; bases outside gene matches: 11. The CDR3 totals 18 residues. The CDR3 protein is CASSQDLAGDLPVNEQFF. In DNA, the CDR3 is TGTGCCAGCAGCCAAGACCTAGCGGGAGACCTTCCCGTCAATGAGCAGTTCTTC.

Comment on this clonotype: This could be a read error, since a much larger clone is one nucleotide away. The chain joins TRBV18 to TRBJ2-7, with D perhaps assigned TRBD1 or TRBD2 (5 bases each). The CDR3 extends over 16 amino acids. Per the germline V gene, CDR1 is KGHSH and CDR2 is LQKENI. Trimming pared 2 bases from V and 2 bases from J, leaving 16 bases between. The CDR3 DNA is TGTGCCAGCTCACCAGTTCGGGACGGCTCTCCCTACGAGCAGTACTTC. Residues: CASSPVRDGSPYEQYF.

As regards this clonotype: A much larger clonotype is one base distant, so this may be a read error. V usage is TRBV18 and J usage is TRBJ2-4; 7 positions match TRBD2. This CDR3 contains 16 residues. J was trimmed by 0 bases and V by 4 bases; bases with no gene match: 6. The V gene's germline CDR1 is KGHSH and CDR2 LQKENI. The CDR3 sequence: CASSLAGVQAKNIQYF. The CDR3 coding sequence is TGTGCCAGCTCACTGGCGGGGGTCCAAGCCAAAAACATTCAGTACTTC.

Details on this clonotype: One end of the junction fails to match germline, which may point to a read error. V and J are TRBV4-1 and TRBJ2-2; D is possibly TRBD1 (6 bases). CDR1 MGHRA and CDR2 YSYEKL come from the germline V gene. The CDR3 spans 16 residues. CDR3 region: CASSRDDRLNTGELFF. CDR3 nucleotides: TGCGCCAGCAGCCGGGATGACAGGCTGAACACCGGGGAACTGTTTTTT.